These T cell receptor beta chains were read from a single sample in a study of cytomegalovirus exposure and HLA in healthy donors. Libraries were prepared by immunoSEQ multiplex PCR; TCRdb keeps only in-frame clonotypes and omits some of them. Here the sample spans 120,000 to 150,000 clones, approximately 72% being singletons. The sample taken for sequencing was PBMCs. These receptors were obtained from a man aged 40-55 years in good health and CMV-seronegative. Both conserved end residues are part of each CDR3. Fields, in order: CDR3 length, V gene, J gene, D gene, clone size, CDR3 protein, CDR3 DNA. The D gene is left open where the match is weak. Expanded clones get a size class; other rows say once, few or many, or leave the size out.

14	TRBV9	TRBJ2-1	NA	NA	CASSVGTAYNEQFF	TGTGCCAGCAGCGTAGGGACAGCATACAATGAGCAGTTCTTC
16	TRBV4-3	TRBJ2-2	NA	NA	CASSQATGSNTGELFF	TGCGCCAGCAGCCAGGCAACGGGGTCGAACACCGGGGAGCTGTTTTTT
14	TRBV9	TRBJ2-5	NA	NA	CASSVLSGQETQYF	TGTGCCAGCAGCGTCCTATCGGGGCAAGAGACCCAGTACTTC
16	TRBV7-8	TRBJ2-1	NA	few	CASSTFSGISYNEQFF	TGTGCCAGCAGTACCTTCTCGGGGATTTCCTACAATGAGCAGTTCTTC
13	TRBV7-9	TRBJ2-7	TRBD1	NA	CATRTGTTYEQYF	TGTGCCACTCGGACAGGGACCACCTACGAGCAGTACTTC
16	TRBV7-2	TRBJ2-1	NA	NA	CASSSLRSSSYNEQFF	TGTGCCAGCAGCTCCCTGCGGTCGAGCTCCTACAATGAGCAGTTCTTC
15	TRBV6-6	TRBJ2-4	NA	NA	CASSDSGLAKNIQYF	TGTGCCAGCAGCGATAGCGGTCTAGCCAAAAACATTCAGTACTTC
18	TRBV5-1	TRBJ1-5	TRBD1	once	CASSLGQGTPTSNQPQHF	TGCGCCAGCAGCTTGGGACAGGGAACACCTACTAGCAATCAGCCCCAGCATTTT
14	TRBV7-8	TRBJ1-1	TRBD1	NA	CASSPPDRRTEAFF	TGTGCCAGCAGCCCCCCGGACAGGCGGACTGAAGCTTTCTTT
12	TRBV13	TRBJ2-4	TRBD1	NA	CASSLSGGVQYF	TGTGCCAGCAGCTTATCAGGGGGAGTCCAGTACTTC
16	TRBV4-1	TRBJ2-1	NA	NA	CASSPPEMGVSSEQFF	TGCGCCAGCAGCCCCCCGGAGATGGGTGTCAGCTCGGAGCAGTTCTTC
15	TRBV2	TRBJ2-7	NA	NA	CASSEQGHPFYEQYF	TGTGCCAGCAGCGAACAGGGACACCCCTTCTACGAGCAGTACTTC
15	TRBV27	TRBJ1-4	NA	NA	CASSLNGPNNEKLFF	TGTGCCAGCAGTTTAAATGGGCCGAATAATGAAAAACTGTTTTTT
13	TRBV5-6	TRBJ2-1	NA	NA	CASSPYYYNEQFF	TGTGCCAGCAGCCCCTATTACTACAATGAGCAGTTCTTC
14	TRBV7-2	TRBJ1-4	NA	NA	CASSLVGLDEKLFF	TGTGCCAGCAGCTTAGTGGGCCTGGATGAAAAACTGTTTTTT
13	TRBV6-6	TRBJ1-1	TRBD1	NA	CASSTGGGTEAFF	TGTGCCAGCAGTACAGGGGGGGGAACTGAAGCTTTCTTT
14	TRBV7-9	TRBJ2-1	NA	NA	CASSFPGRGNEQFF	TGTGCCAGCAGCTTCCCGGGCCGGGGCAATGAGCAGTTCTTC
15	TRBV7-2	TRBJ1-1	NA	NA	CASSFGALGGTEAFF	TGTGCCAGCAGCTTCGGGGCCCTAGGGGGCACTGAAGCTTTCTTT
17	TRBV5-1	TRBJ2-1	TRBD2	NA	CASSPGTSGRKYNEQFF	TGCGCCAGCAGCCCCGGGACTAGCGGGAGGAAGTACAATGAGCAGTTCTTC
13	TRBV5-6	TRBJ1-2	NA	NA	CASSLRTGYGYPF	TGTGCCAGCAGCTTACGGACTGGGTATGGCTACCCCTTC
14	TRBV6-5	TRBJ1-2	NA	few	CASSYSGREGGYTF	TGTGCCAGCAGTTACTCGGGCAGGGAGGGCGGCTACACCTTC
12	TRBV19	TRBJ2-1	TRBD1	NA	CASSQGVNEQFF	TGTGCCAGTAGTCAGGGGGTCAATGAGCAGTTCTTC
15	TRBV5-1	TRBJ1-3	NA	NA	CASSLTGFSGNTIYF	TGCGCCAGCAGCTTAACGGGGTTTTCTGGAAACACCATATATTTT
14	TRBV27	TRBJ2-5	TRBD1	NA	CASSFGRGQETQYF	TGTGCCAGCAGTTTCGGCAGGGGGCAAGAGACCCAGTACTTC
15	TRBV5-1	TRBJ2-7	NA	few	CASSWGLLKSYEQYF	TGCGCCAGCAGCTGGGGACTTCTAAAATCCTACGAGCAGTACTTC
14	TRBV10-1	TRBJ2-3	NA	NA	CASSAAGNTDTQYF	TGCGCCAGCAGTGCGGCGGGGAACACAGATACGCAGTATTTT
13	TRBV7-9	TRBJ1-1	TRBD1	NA	CASSPGQGAEAFF	TGTGCCAGCAGCCCTGGACAGGGTGCTGAAGCTTTCTTT
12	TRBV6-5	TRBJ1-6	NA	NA	CASSTPISSLHF	TGTGCCAGCAGTACCCCTATTAGCAGCCTCCACTTT
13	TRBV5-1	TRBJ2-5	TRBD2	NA	CASSFGGEETQYF	TGCGCCAGCAGCTTCGGGGGGGAGGAGACCCAGTACTTC
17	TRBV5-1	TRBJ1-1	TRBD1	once	CASSLVRPGGRGTEAFF	TGCGCCAGCAGCTTGGTTAGGCCAGGGGGCCGGGGCACTGAAGCTTTCTTT
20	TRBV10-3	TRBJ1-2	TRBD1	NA	CAISRGLPQMTGSVNYGYTF	TGTGCCATCTCGAGGGGTCTTCCCCAGATGACAGGGTCGGTTAACTATGGCTACACCTTC
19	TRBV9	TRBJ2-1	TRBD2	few	CASSVEVGGTGTNYNEQFF	TGTGCCAGCAGCGTAGAGGTGGGGGGGACCGGGACCAATTACAATGAGCAGTTCTTC
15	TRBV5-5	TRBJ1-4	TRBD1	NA	CASSWNRGPGEKLFF	TGTGCCAGCAGCTGGAACAGGGGGCCTGGGGAAAAACTGTTTTTT
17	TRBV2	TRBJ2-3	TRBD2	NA	CASRGPGLAGATDTQYF	TGTGCCAGCAGGGGCCCCGGACTAGCGGGGGCCACAGATACGCAGTATTTT
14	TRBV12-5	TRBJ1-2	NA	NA	CASGLWGDNYGYTF	TGTGCTAGTGGTTTGTGGGGGGATAACTATGGCTACACCTTC
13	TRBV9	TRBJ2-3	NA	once	CASSGQKADTQYF	TGTGCCAGCAGCGGCCAGAAAGCAGATACGCAGTATTTT
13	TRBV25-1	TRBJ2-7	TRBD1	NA	CASRQGALYEQYF	TGTGCCAGCAGACAGGGGGCCCTGTACGAGCAGTACTTC
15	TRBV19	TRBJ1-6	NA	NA	CASSLSWGLNSPLHF	TGTGCCAGTAGTCTCTCCTGGGGCCTTAATTCACCCCTCCACTTT
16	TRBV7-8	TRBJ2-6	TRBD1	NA	CASSQTGMVGANVLTF	TGTGCCAGCAGCCAGACAGGGATGGTTGGGGCCAACGTCCTGACTTTC
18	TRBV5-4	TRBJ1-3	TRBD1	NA	CASSLAGGQAFSGNTIYF	TGTGCCAGCAGCTTGGCCGGGGGACAGGCTTTCTCTGGAAACACCATATATTTT
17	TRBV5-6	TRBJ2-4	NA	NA	CASSQGLGGATKNIQYF	TGTGCCAGCAGCCAGGGCCTGGGCGGAGCTACCAAAAACATTCAGTACTTC
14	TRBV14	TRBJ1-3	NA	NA	CASSQQVVGNTIYF	TGTGCCAGCAGCCAACAGGTGGTTGGAAACACCATATATTTT
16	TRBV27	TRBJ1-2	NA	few	CASSLSLGRPLGGYTF	TGTGCCAGCAGTTTATCCTTAGGCAGGCCCTTGGGTGGCTACACCTTC
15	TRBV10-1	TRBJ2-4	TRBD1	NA	CASSPGQGALNIQYF	TGCGCCAGCAGTCCGGGACAGGGGGCCTTAAACATTCAGTACTTC
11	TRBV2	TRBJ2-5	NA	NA	CASSLQETQYF	TGTGCCAGCAGTCTACAAGAGACCCAGTACTTC
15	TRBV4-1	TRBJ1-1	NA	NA	CASSQGTGVYTEAFF	TGCGCCAGCAGCCAAGGTACGGGGGTTTACACTGAAGCTTTCTTT
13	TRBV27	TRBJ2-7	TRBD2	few	CARGGEASYEQYF	TGTGCCAGGGGGGGGGAGGCCTCCTACGAGCAGTACTTC
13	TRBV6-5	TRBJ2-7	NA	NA	CASSLTVDYEQYF	TGTGCCAGCAGTCTCACAGTAGACTACGAGCAGTACTTC
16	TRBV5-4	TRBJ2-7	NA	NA	CASSLDLLTQSYEQYF	TGTGCCAGCAGCTTGGATCTACTAACTCAATCCTACGAGCAGTACTTC
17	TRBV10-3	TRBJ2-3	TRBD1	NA	CAIRLTLWDRGTDTQYF	TGTGCCATCAGGTTAACCCTGTGGGACAGGGGTACAGATACGCAGTATTTT